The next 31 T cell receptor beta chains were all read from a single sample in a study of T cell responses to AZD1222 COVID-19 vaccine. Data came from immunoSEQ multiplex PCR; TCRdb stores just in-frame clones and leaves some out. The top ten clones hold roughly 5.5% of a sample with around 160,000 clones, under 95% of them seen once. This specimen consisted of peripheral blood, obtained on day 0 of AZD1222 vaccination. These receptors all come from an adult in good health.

This CDR3 is CASIGRGSNEQFF. CDR3 bases: TGTGCCAGCATCGGGAGGGGGTCCAATGAGCAGTTCTTC. The chain couples TRBV27 to TRBJ2-1, with 8 nucleotides matching TRBD2. The germline V gene encodes CDR1 MNHEY and CDR2 SMNVEV (reference sequence). V lost 7 bases, J lost 6 bases, and 5 bases stayed unmatched. The CDR3 is made up of 13 amino acids.

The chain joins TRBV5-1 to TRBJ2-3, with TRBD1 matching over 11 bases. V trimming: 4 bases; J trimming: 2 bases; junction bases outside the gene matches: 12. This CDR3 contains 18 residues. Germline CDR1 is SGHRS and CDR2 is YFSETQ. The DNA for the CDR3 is TGCGCCAGCAGCGCCTTTACCCGGACAGGGGGCCCCACAGATACGCAGTATTTT. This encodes CASSAFTRTGGPTDTQYF.

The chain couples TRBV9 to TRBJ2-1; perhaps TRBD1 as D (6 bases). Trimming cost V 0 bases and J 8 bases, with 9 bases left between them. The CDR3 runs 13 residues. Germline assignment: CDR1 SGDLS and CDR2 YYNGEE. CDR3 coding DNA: TGTGCCAGCAGCGTAGTGTCAGGGGATGAGCAGTTCTTC. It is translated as CASSVVSGDEQFF.

This chain's CDR3 is CASSLATGNPYEQYF. Written as DNA, the CDR3 is TGTGCCAGCAGCTTAGCGACGGGGAACCCCTACGAGCAGTACTTC. V is TRBV7-9 and J is TRBJ2-7; weak D call: TRBD2 (5 bases). With 0 bases removed from V and 2 bases from J, the gap between germline ends came to 11 bases. This CDR3 region has 15 residues. Germline V gives CDR1 SEHNR, CDR2 FQNEAQ (reference sequence).

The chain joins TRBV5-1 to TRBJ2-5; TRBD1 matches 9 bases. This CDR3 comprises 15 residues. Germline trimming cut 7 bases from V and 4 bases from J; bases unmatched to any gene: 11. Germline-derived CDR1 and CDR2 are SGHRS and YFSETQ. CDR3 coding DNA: TGCGCCAGCCTACTGGGACAGGGAGCTAGAGAGACCCAGTACTTC. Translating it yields CASLLGQGARETQYF.

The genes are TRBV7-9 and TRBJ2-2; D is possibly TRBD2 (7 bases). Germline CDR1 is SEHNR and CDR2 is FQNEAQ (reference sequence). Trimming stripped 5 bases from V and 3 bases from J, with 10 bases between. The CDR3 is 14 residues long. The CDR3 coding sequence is TGTGCCAGCAGCCAAGGGGGGGACACCGGGGAGCTGTTTTTT. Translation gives CASSQGGDTGELFF.

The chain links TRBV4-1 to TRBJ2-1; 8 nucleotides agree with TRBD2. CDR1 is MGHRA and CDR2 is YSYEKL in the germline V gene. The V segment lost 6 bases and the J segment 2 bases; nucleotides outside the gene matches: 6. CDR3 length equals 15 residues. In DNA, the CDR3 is TGCGCCAGCAGTCACCCGGGACTAGCCTACAATGAGCAGTTCTTC. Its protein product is CASSHPGLAYNEQFF.

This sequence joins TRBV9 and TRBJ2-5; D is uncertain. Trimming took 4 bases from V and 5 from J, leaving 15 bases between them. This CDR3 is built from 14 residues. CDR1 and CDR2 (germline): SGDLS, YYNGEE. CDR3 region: CASSRSSLGETQYF. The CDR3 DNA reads TGTGCCAGCAGCCGTAGCTCCCTTGGGGAGACCCAGTACTTC.

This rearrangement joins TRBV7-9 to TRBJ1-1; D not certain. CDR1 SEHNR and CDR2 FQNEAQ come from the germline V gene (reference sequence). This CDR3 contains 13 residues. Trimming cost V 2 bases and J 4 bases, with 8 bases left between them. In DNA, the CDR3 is TGTGCCAGCAGCTTACCAGCTTTCACTGAAGCTTTCTTT. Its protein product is CASSLPAFTEAFF.

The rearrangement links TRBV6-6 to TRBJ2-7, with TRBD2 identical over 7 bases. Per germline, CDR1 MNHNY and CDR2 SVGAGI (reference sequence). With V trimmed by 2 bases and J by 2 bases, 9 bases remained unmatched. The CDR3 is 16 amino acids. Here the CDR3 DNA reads TGTGCCAGCAGTTACCCACCCCGGGGGGAGACCTACGAGCAGTACTTC. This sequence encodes CASSYPPRGETYEQYF.

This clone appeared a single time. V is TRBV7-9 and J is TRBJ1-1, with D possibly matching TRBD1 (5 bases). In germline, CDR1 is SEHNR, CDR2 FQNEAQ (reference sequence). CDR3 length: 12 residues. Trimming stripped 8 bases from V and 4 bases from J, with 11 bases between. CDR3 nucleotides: TGTGCCAGCGGGGGGTCCGGCACTGAAGCTTTCTTT. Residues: CASGGSGTEAFF.

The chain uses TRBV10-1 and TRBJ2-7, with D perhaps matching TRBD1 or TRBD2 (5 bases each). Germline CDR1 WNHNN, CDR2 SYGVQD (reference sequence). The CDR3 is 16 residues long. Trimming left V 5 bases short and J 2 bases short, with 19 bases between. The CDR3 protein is CASSSRDARAPYEQYF. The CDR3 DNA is TGCGCCAGCAGTAGTCGGGACGCCCGGGCCCCCTACGAGCAGTACTTC.

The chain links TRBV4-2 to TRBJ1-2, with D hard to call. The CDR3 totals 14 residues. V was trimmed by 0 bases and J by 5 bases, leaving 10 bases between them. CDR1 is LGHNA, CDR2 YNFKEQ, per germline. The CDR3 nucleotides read TGTGCCAGCAGCCAAGATCTGCATACTTATGGCTACACCTTC. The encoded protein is CASSQDLHTYGYTF.

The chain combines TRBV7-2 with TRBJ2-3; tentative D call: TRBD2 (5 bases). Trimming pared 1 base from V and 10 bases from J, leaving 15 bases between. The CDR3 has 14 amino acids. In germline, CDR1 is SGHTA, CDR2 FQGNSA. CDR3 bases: TGTGCCAGCAGCTTAGGTTCGTGGGAGAGCCCGCAGTATTTT. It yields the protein CASSLGSWESPQYF.

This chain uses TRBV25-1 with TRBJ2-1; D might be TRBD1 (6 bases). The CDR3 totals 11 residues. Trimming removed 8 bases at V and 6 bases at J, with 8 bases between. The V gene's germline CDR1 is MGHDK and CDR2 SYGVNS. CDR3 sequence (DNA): TGTGCCAGCTCAGGGGCCAATGAGCAGTTCTTC. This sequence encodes CASSGANEQFF.

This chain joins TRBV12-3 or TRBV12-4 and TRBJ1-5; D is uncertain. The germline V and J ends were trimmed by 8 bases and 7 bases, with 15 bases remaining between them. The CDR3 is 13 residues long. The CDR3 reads CASVVNLDQPQHF. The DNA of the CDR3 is TGTGCCAGCGTAGTGAACCTCGACCAGCCCCAGCATTTT.

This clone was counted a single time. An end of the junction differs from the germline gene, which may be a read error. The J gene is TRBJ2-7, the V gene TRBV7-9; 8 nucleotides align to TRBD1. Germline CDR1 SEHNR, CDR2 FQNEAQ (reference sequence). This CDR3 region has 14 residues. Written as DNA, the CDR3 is TGTGCCAGCAGCTTCGCAGGGGGCTCCGACGAGCAGTACTTC. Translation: CASSFAGGSDEQYF.

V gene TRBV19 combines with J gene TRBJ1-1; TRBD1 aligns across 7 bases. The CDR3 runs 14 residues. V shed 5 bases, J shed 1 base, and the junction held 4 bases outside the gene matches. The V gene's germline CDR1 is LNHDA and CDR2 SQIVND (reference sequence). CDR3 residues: CASSPDRANTEAFF. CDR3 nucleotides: TGTGCCAGTAGTCCCGACAGGGCGAACACTGAAGCTTTCTTT.

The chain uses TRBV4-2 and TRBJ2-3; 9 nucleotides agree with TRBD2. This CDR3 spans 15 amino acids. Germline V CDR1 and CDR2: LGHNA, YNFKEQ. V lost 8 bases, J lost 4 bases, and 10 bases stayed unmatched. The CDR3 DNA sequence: TGTGCCAGCGCGGCTGAGGCGGGAGGGGCAGATACGCAGTATTTT. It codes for CASAAEAGGADTQYF.

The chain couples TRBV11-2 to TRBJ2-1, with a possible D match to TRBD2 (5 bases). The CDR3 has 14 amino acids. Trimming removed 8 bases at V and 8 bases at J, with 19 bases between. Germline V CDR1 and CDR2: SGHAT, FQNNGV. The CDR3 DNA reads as TGTGCCAGCGCCCCCGGGGTGCGAGACTATGAGCAGTTCTTC. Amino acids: CASAPGVRDYEQFF.

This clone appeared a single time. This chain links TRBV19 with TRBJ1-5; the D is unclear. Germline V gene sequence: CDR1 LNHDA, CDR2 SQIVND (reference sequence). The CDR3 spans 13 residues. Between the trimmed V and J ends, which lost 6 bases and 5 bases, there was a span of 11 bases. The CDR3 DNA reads TGTGCCAGTAGCCCCCAGGTCGATCAGCCCCAGCATTTT. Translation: CASSPQVDQPQHF.

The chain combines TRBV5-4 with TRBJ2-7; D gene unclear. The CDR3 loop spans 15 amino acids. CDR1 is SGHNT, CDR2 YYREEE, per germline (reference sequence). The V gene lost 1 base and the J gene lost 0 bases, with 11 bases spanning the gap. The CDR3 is CASSLSPGSSYEQYF. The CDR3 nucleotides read TGTGCCAGCAGCTTGTCCCCGGGCAGCTCCTACGAGCAGTACTTC. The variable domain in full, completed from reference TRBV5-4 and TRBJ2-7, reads ETGVTQSPTHLIKTRGQQVTLRCSSQSGHNTVSWYQQALGQGPQFIFQYYREEENGRGNFPPRFSGLQFPNYSSELNVNALELDDSALYLCASSLSPGSSYEQYFGPGTRLTVT.

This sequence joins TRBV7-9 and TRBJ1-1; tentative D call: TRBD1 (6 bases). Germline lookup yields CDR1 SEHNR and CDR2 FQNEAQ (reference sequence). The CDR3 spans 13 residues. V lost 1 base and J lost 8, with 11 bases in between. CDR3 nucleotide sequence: TGTGCCAGCAGCTTAGACCTCGACAGGGAAGCTTTCTTT. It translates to CASSLDLDREAFF.

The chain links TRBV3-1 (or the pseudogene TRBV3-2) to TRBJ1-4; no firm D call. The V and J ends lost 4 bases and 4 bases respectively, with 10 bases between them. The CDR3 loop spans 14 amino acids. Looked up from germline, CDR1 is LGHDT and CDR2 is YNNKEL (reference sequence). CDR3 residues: CASSPSGINEKLFF. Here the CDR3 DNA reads TGTGCCAGCAGCCCGTCAGGAATTAATGAAAAACTGTTTTTT.

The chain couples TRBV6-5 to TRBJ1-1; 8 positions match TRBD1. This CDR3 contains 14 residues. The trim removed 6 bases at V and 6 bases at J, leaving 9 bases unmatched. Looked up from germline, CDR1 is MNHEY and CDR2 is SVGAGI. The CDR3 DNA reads TGTGCCAGCAGGGGCCTCAGGGGGCTTGCTGAAGCTTTCTTT. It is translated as CASRGLRGLAEAFF.

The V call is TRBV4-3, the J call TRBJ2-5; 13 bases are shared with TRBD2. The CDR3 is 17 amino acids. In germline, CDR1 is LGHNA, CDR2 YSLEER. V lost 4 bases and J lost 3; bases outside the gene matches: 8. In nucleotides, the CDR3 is TGCGCCAGCAGCCTTGGACTAGCGGGAGAGGGGGAAGAGACCCAGTACTTC. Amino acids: CASSLGLAGEGEETQYF.

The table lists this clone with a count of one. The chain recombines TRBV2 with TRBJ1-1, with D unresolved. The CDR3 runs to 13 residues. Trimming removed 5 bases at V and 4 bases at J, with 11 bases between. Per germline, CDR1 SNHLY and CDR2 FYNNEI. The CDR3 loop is CASSPHKATEAFF. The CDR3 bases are TGTGCCAGCAGTCCCCACAAAGCCACTGAAGCTTTCTTT.

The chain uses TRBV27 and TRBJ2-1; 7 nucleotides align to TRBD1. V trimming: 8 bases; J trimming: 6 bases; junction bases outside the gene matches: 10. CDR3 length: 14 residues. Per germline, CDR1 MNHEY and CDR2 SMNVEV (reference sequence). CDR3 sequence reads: CASGFTGAANEQFF. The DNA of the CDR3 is TGTGCCAGCGGATTCACAGGGGCCGCCAATGAGCAGTTCTTC.

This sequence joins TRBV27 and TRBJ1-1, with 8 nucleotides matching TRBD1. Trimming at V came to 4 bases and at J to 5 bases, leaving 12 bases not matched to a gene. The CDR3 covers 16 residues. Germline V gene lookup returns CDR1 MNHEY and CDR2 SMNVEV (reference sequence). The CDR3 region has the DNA TGTGCCAGCAGTTATCTCCCCGGACAGGGAGGGACTGAAGCTTTCTTT. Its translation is CASSYLPGQGGTEAFF.

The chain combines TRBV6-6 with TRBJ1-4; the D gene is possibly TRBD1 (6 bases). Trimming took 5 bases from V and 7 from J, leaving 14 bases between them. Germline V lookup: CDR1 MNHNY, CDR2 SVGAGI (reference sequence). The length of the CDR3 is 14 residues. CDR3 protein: CASSPTGPVEKLFF. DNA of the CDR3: TGTGCCAGCAGTCCCACAGGGCCGGTTGAAAAACTGTTTTTT.

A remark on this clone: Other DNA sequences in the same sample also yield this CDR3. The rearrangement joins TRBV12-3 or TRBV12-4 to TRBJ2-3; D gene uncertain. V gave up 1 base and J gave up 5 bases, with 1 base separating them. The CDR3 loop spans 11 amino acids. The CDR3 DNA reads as TGTGCCAGCAGTTTAGGAGATACGCAGTATTTT. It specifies CASSLGDTQYF.